This T cell receptor beta chain was obtained from a study of T-cell memory formation after mild COVID-19 (dated by TCRdb to the early 2020s). For the study in its entirety: TCR sequence clusters from the two donors were found to be largely donor specific. T-cell clones expanding and contracting after mild COVID-19 in two donors were tracked by longitudinal TCRalpha and TCRbeta repertoire sequencing. Two young, previously healthy adult volunteers, one female and one male, were included in the cohort.

CDR1 LGHNA and CDR2 YSLEER are derived from the germline V gene. Spanning cysteine to phenylalanine, the CDR3 consists of 18 amino acids. The entry retains the CDR3 DNA only, 54 bases that are in frame from base 1. V and J are truncated by 0 bases and 8 bases respectively, leaving an intervening sequence of 23 bases. The sequencing machine was an Illumina NovaSeq 6000. Using 5'RACE with constant-segment primers, TCRalpha and TCRbeta cDNA libraries were constructed, with sample barcodes and unique molecular identifiers added in the process. Trizol reagent was used to extract RNA from every sample. Library amplification was performed in two PCR steps, and a second sample barcode and Illumina TruSeq adapters were introduced in the second step. The libraries were sequenced on an Illumina NovaSeq using 2 x 150 bp paired-end reads. On the study's bioinformatics: The reads were demultiplexed and collapsed into UMI-guided consensus sequences using migec v1.2.7. Using mixcr v2.1.11, UMI consensuses were aligned to TRA and TRB V and J templates and then assembled into clonotypes. Expanded or contracted clonotypes were those called significant by both edgeR and NoisET, with noise models trained on biological replicates. For edgeR calls, the thresholds were a false discovery rate-adjusted p below 0.01 and a log2 fold-change of 1. PCA with hierarchical clustering of max-normalized trajectories of the 1000 most abundant clonotypes was used as exploratory dynamics analysis. Separately sequenced CD4+ and CD8+ repertoires were used to assign the CD4 or CD8 phenotype of responding clones. The raw public reads went through TCRdb reprocessing: fastp at Q25, MiXCR clone calling, in-frame beta chains kept. Every CDR3 protein is listed once, alongside the most common genes and DNA of its rows. The V and J calls follow TCRdb's processing rather than the paper's. This sample holds 270,000 or so distinct CDR3 sequences; more than 15% were observed only once. About 21% of the sample is held by the ten biggest clonotypes.

Ficoll-Paque density gradient centrifugation was the method used to isolate PBMCs. Details on this clonotype: It lacks a known antigen. No much larger clone exists at a distance of one base, and base qualities are not known.

What the authors observed across the whole study: Balanced CD4/CD8 phenotypes were observed for clones contracting from day 15 to 85, whereas a bias towards CD4+ was observed for a second wave of clones expanding from day 15 to 37. Some responding clones were detected in pre-infection memory, suggesting pre-existing cross-reactive memory T cells joined the SARS-CoV-2 response. Only a couple of mild cases were covered in the study, and larger cohorts including severe cases with pre-infection samples were considered necessary. SARS-CoV-2 specificity was not confirmed for the second-wave clones peaking on day 37. Contracting CD4+ clones turned up mainly in the CM and EM memory subsets, whereas EMRA was where CD8+ clones were enriched.

Material for sequencing was PBMCs or a T cell subset sorted from them (not recorded which). The V gene is TRBV4-3 and the J gene is TRBJ2-4; a weak D assignment points to TRBD1 (9 bases agree). The receptor was isolated from a man between 18 and 29 years old who had mild COVID-19 (a few samples of this study predate the infection). The sample titles of this study are shuffled in the database, so cell type and time point are left out; the donor was told from shared clones. DNA sequence: TGCGCCAGCAGCCAAGATGCCGGGAGGGGACAGGGTGGGGACATTCAGTACTTC. Translated, this is CASSQDAGRGQGGDIQYF.